Below are 13 T cell receptor beta chains sequenced from a single sample in a study of beta chain features in type 1 diabetes. Every isolated RNA sample was fully reverse transcribed, so sequencing captured expressed TCRB transcripts. Libraries were prepared by immunoSEQ multiplex PCR; TCRdb keeps only in-frame clonotypes and omits some of them. The table shows about 900,000 clones, with 17% occurring only once. The specimen was naive CD4+ T cells from blood. The receptors shown here come from a woman younger than 30 in good health.

The V call is TRBV29-1, the J call TRBJ1-2, with 11 bases that match TRBD1. V gave up 4 bases and J gave up 3 bases; unmatched junction bases: 7. This CDR3 spans 15 amino acids. Per germline, CDR1 SQVTM and CDR2 ANQGSEA. The CDR3 here is CSVGKGQGADYGYTF. The CDR3 DNA reads as TGCAGCGTTGGGAAAGGACAGGGGGCTGACTATGGCTACACCTTC.

This clone has only a few counts. This sequence joins TRBV2 and TRBJ1-3; D not resolved. The germline CDR1 and CDR2 sequences are SNHLY and FYNNEI. V lost 6 bases and J lost 0, with 12 bases in between. The CDR3 is made up of 15 amino acids. Here the CDR3 DNA reads TGTGCCAGCAGGTCCGGACGTCTCTCTGGAAACACCATATATTTT. It specifies CASRSGRLSGNTIYF.

This clone was detected a few times. Distinct nucleotide sequences in the sample also encode this CDR3. V and J are TRBV5-1 and TRBJ2-1, with D perhaps matching TRBD1 or TRBD2 (5 bases each). Germline lookup yields CDR1 SGHRS and CDR2 YFSETQ. CDR3 length: 14 residues. V was pared by 4 bases and J by 0 bases, with 8 bases between. The CDR3 protein is CASSGGSSYNEQFF. CDR3 nucleotide sequence: TGCGCCAGCAGCGGGGGAAGCTCCTACAATGAGCAGTTCTTC.

There are a few counts of this clone. The chain uses TRBV6-6 and TRBJ2-3; D ambiguous. This CDR3 has 14 residues. V was pared by 0 bases and J by 6 bases, with 10 bases between. CDR1 is MNHNY, CDR2 SVGAGI, per germline (reference sequence). The CDR3 DNA is TGTGCCAGCAGTTACTCGAAGGGCCCCGATACGCAGTATTTT. It encodes CASSYSKGPDTQYF.

This clone was detected a few times. The chain carries TRBV7-9 and TRBJ2-3; TRBD2 matches 14 bases. Germline CDR1 reads SEHNR; CDR2 reads FQNEAQ (reference sequence). The CDR3 spans 18 residues. The ends lost 5 bases at V and 6 bases at J; junction bases unmatched: 13. The CDR3 DNA follows: TGTGCCAGCAGCCCCTACATAGGGACTAGCGGGAGAGGGGATACGCAGTATTTT. Translated, it gives CASSPYIGTSGRGDTQYF.

Only a few counts were recorded for this clone. The chain is built from TRBV7-9 and TRBJ1-2, with TRBD1 matching over 9 bases. Trimming at V came to 9 bases and at J to 5 bases, leaving 1 base not matched to a gene. This CDR3 region has 11 residues. Looked up from germline, CDR1 is SEHNR and CDR2 is FQNEAQ (reference sequence). CDR3 sequence (DNA): TGTGCCAGTGGGACAGGGTATGGCTACACCTTC. Its translation: CASGTGYGYTF.

This clone appeared a few times. This chain connects TRBV20-1 to TRBJ2-4; D gene unclear. CDR3 length: 11 residues. Germline V CDR1 and CDR2: DFQATT, SNEGSKA (reference sequence). Trimming took off 5 bases at V and 2 bases at J, with 4 bases between the two ends. CDR3 region: CSALTKNIQYF. Here the CDR3 DNA reads TGCAGTGCTCTGACCAAAAACATTCAGTACTTC.

The rearrangement joins TRBV28 to TRBJ1-2; TRBD1 agrees at 9 bases. Per germline, CDR1 MDHEN and CDR2 SYDVKM. With V trimmed by 5 bases and J by 2 bases, 15 bases remained unmatched. CDR3 length: 18 residues. The CDR3 loop reads CASSLNTNPGQGNYGYTF. In DNA form, the CDR3 reads TGTGCCAGCAGTCTTAACACAAACCCGGGACAGGGAAACTATGGCTACACCTTC.

V and J are TRBV7-2 and TRBJ2-3; tentatively, D is TRBD1 or TRBD2 (5 bases each). Trimming removed 1 base from V and 4 bases from J, with 9 bases in between. Germline loops: CDR1 SGHTA, CDR2 FQGNSA. This CDR3 contains 14 residues. The CDR3 DNA is TGTGCCAGCAGCTTAGTGGGGACGGCAGATACGCAGTATTTT. Translation: CASSLVGTADTQYF.

The J gene is TRBJ2-2, the V gene TRBV6-5, with TRBD1 as a possible D gene (6 bases). This CDR3 spans 16 amino acids. Germline assignment: CDR1 MNHEY and CDR2 SVGAGI. Trimming pared 3 bases from V and 4 bases from J, leaving 15 bases between. CDR3 coding DNA: TGTGCCAGCAGTTATGACAGGCCCTTGAGCACCGGGGAGCTGTTTTTT. Translating it yields CASSYDRPLSTGELFF.

This chain links TRBV11-2 with TRBJ2-1, with D perhaps matching TRBD2 (6 bases). This CDR3 has 13 residues. The germline V gene encodes CDR1 SGHAT and CDR2 FQNNGV. V was cut by 3 bases and J by 10 bases, with 13 bases left in between. Written as DNA, the CDR3 is TGTGCCAGCAGCTTGGGACTCCCCGCGGAGCAGTTCTTC. This codes for CASSLGLPAEQFF.

In regard to this clone: The same CDR3 can be traced to other DNA sequences in this sample. The rearrangement uses TRBV18 and TRBJ2-5, with D hard to call. The CDR3 totals 13 residues. The V end lost 3 bases, the J end lost 2 bases, and 7 bases lay between the germline ends. From germline, CDR1 is KGHSH and CDR2 LQKENI. CDR3 loop: CASSPDIQETQYF. In DNA form, the CDR3 reads TGTGCCAGCTCACCGGATATACAAGAGACCCAGTACTTC.

This clone was counted between two and nine times. The V gene is TRBV2, the J gene TRBJ2-5; 7 nucleotides agree with TRBD2. V gave up 6 bases and J gave up 2 bases; unmatched junction bases: 9. This CDR3 contains 15 residues. The germline gives CDR1 SNHLY, CDR2 FYNNEI. The CDR3 here is CASRWGRGGQETQYF. The CDR3 coding sequence is TGTGCCAGCAGGTGGGGCCGGGGAGGGCAAGAGACCCAGTACTTC.